The 31 T cell receptor beta chains presented below share a single source sample, sequenced in a study of blood T cell repertoires in COVID-19. Here immunoSEQ multiplex PCR was the method, and the copy in TCRdb shows in-frame clones only, minus some. The sample contains more than 250,000 clones, roughly 86% of which appear only once. The source material was peripheral blood. These receptors were taken from a human donor in a cohort sampled during active COVID-19.

This sequence joins TRBV19 and TRBJ2-7; 7 nucleotides match TRBD1. V lost 6 bases to trimming and J lost 6 bases; unmatched junction nucleotides: 11. Germline V gives CDR1 LNHDA, CDR2 SQIVND (reference sequence). The length of the CDR3 is 14 residues. The CDR3 is CASRTDREPREQYF. In DNA, the CDR3 is TGTGCCAGTAGAACAGACAGGGAACCCCGCGAGCAGTACTTC. The variable domain in full, with the rest retrieved from reference TRBV19 and TRBJ2-7, is DGGITQSPKYLFRKEGQNVTLSCEQNLNHDAMYWYRQDPGQGLRLIYYSQIVNDFQKGDIAEGYSVSREKKESFPLTVTSAQKNPTAFYLCASRTDREPREQYFGPGTRLTVT.

V is TRBV11-3 and J is TRBJ2-7; 8 bases align to TRBD1. Germline-derived CDR1 and CDR2 are SGHNT and YENEEA. Trimming cost V 6 bases and J 6 bases; bases outside gene matches: 10. This CDR3 spans 14 amino acids. The chain's CDR3 is CASSSRTGSREQYF. The CDR3 region has the DNA TGTGCCAGCAGTTCCCGGACAGGGTCACGCGAGCAGTACTTC.

The gene calls are TRBV7-2 and TRBJ2-4, with TRBD1 identical over 7 bases. This CDR3 comprises 15 residues. The junction had 6 bases not matched to a gene; V was cut back by 5 bases and J by 2 bases. Germline lookup yields CDR1 SGHTA and CDR2 FQGNSA. CDR3 nucleotides: TGTGCCAGCAGCGAACGACAGGGTTCCAAAAACATTCAGTACTTC. Amino acids: CASSERQGSKNIQYF.

This clone occurred once. The rearrangement joins TRBV11-3 to TRBJ2-1; 9 bases map to TRBD2. V shed 2 bases and J 4 bases; nucleotides not matched to a gene: 6. CDR1 is SGHNT and CDR2 is YENEEA in the germline V gene. The CDR3 has 16 amino acids. The CDR3 DNA reads as TGTGCCAGCAGCTTAATGGGCGGGAGGGGTTACAATGAGCAGTTCTTC. This sequence encodes CASSLMGGRGYNEQFF.

There are a few counts of this clone. This chain's CDR3 is CATSRDLVSTEAFF. CDR3 DNA: TGTGCCACCAGCAGAGACTTGGTGAGCACTGAAGCTTTCTTT. The chain combines TRBV15 with TRBJ1-1; D gene ambiguous. V was trimmed by 0 bases and J by 4 bases, leaving 9 bases between them. The CDR3 loop spans 14 amino acids. Germline V CDR1 and CDR2: LNHNV, YYDKDF (reference sequence). Filled out from reference TRBV15 and TRBJ1-1, the complete variable domain reads DAMVIQNPRYQVTQFGKPVTLSCSQTLNHNVMYWYQQKSSQAPKLLFHYYDKDFNNEADTPDNFQSRRPNTSFCFLDIRSPGLGDTAMYLCATSRDLVSTEAFFGQGTRLTVV.

This clone was picked up one time. CDR3 residues: CASRAPDNRDDEQYF. CDR3 nucleotide sequence: TGTGCTAGTAGAGCCCCCGATAACAGGGACGACGAGCAGTACTTC. This chain connects TRBV12-5 to TRBJ2-7; TRBD1 might be the D (6 bases). V was clipped by 8 bases and J by 5 bases, with 22 bases between them. The CDR3 is 15 residues long. CDR1 and CDR2 (germline): LGHNT, FRNRAP.

This rearrangement joins TRBV9 to TRBJ2-7, with 7 bases lining up with TRBD2. With V trimmed by 0 bases and J by 8 bases, 14 bases remained unmatched. The germline V gene encodes CDR1 SGDLS and CDR2 YYNGEE. The CDR3 is made up of 16 amino acids. The CDR3 loop is CASSVDSGGGMYQQYF. For the CDR3, the DNA is TGTGCCAGCAGCGTAGACTCTGGGGGGGGAATGTACCAGCAGTACTTC.

The V gene is TRBV7-6, the J gene TRBJ2-7; TRBD1 matches 8 bases. V gave up 1 base and J gave up 7 bases; unmatched junction bases: 9. Germline CDR1 reads SGHVS; CDR2 reads FNYEAQ. This CDR3 has 15 amino acids. CDR3 amino acids: CASSLVGQGAEEQYF. The CDR3 DNA is TGTGCCAGCAGCTTAGTAGGGCAGGGGGCTGAGGAGCAGTACTTC.

V usage is TRBV3-1 (or the pseudogene TRBV3-2) and J usage is TRBJ2-7, with D perhaps TRBD1 (6 bases). The CDR3 covers 15 residues. The germline V gene encodes CDR1 LGHDT and CDR2 YNNKEL (reference sequence). The V end was cut by 2 bases, the J end by 4 bases, with 15 bases between. The CDR3 region is CASSQFHTGSYEQYF. Written as DNA, the CDR3 is TGTGCCAGCAGCCAATTTCACACAGGGAGTTACGAGCAGTACTTC.

This clone occurred a few times. The DNA of the CDR3 is TGTGCCAGCAAGCTAACAGGGATTAATTCACCCCTCCACTTT. Residues: CASKLTGINSPLHF. This chain uses TRBV27 with TRBJ1-6; D perhaps matches TRBD1 (6 bases). Trimming stripped 7 bases from V and 6 bases from J, with 13 bases between. From germline, CDR1 is MNHEY and CDR2 SMNVEV (reference sequence). The CDR3 runs to 14 residues.

This clone was recorded a few times. This specimen includes other DNA sequences encoding the same CDR3. The chain couples TRBV6-2 or TRBV6-3 to TRBJ2-7; no reliable D call. Germline CDR1 reads MNHEY; CDR2 reads SVGEGT. The V end lost 4 bases, the J end lost 2 bases, and 3 bases lay between the germline ends. The CDR3 is 11 amino acids. The chain's CDR3 is CASSSAYEQYF. The CDR3 DNA reads TGTGCCAGCAGTTCGGCCTACGAGCAGTACTTC.

The chain uses TRBV6-2 or TRBV6-3 and TRBJ2-1, with 8 positions matching TRBD1. The CDR3 runs 16 residues. Germline V CDR1 and CDR2: MNHEY, SVGEGT. Trimming at V came to 4 bases and at J to 7 bases, leaving 12 bases not matched to a gene. The CDR3 protein is CASSSPWTGYRNEQFF. CDR3 sequence (DNA): TGTGCCAGCAGTTCTCCATGGACAGGGTATAGGAATGAGCAGTTCTTC.

The count of this clone is one. The rearrangement links TRBV7-9 to TRBJ2-7; the match to TRBD1 covers 9 bases. The V gene end was trimmed by 3 bases and the J gene end by 10 bases; junction bases not matched to a gene: 19. Germline lookup yields CDR1 SEHNR and CDR2 FQNEAQ (reference sequence). CDR3 length: 17 residues. CDR3 in amino acids: CASSFRPSRTGESEQYF. The CDR3 region has the DNA TGTGCCAGCAGCTTCCGGCCCAGTCGGACAGGGGAATCTGAACAGTACTTC.

This chain links TRBV3-1 (or the pseudogene TRBV3-2) with TRBJ2-7; 10 bases match TRBD1. The V gene end was trimmed by 4 bases and the J gene end by 6 bases; junction bases not matched to a gene: 6. The CDR3 is 14 residues long. The germline gives CDR1 LGHDT, CDR2 YNNKEL (reference sequence). CDR3 bases: TGTGCCAGCAGCCTTGGACAGGGGGTTGGCGAGCAGTACTTC. Its protein is CASSLGQGVGEQYF.

The gene calls are TRBV29-1 and TRBJ1-5, with TRBD1 identical over 9 bases. After removal of 6 bases from V and 0 bases from J, the junction contained 6 bases not matched to a gene. From germline, CDR1 is SQVTM and CDR2 ANQGSEA. CDR3 size: 15 residues. In nucleotides, the CDR3 is TGCAGCGTAACTACAGGGGGCGGTAGCAATCAGCCCCAGCATTTT. This sequence encodes CSVTTGGGSNQPQHF.

This chain links TRBV2 with TRBJ2-5; 8 bases align to TRBD2. The CDR3 is 15 amino acids. Germline V lookup: CDR1 SNHLY, CDR2 FYNNEI. J gave up 1 base and V 5 bases, and 6 bases lay outside the gene matches. The CDR3 is CASSFAGGLQETQYF. The CDR3 region has the DNA TGTGCCAGCAGTTTTGCGGGGGGACTCCAAGAGACCCAGTACTTC. The full variable domain, with the rest looked up from reference TRBV2 and TRBJ2-5, is EPEVTQTPSHQVTQMGQEVILRCVPISNHLYFYWYRQILGQKVEFLVSFYNNEISEKSEIFDDQFSVERPDGSNFTLKIRSTKLEDSAMYFCASSFAGGLQETQYFGPGTRLLVL.

The rearrangement uses TRBV6-5 and TRBJ2-2; no clear D. CDR1 and CDR2 from the germline V gene are MNHEY and SVGAGI. V was clipped by 6 bases and J by 5 bases, with 16 bases between them. The CDR3 runs to 15 residues. CDR3: CASSANEVRTGELFF. The CDR3, as DNA: TGTGCCAGCAGCGCCAATGAAGTCAGAACCGGGGAGCTGTTTTTT.

This chain uses TRBV9 with TRBJ2-7; possibly TRBD1 for D (7 bases). Trimming took off 3 bases at V and 7 bases at J, with 20 bases between the two ends. The CDR3 runs 15 residues. Per the germline V gene, CDR1 is SGDLS and CDR2 is YYNGEE. This chain's CDR3 is CASSASWTGRGEQYF. CDR3 coding DNA: TGTGCCAGCAGCGCCTCCTGGACAGGCCGGGGGGAGCAGTACTTC.

The J gene is TRBJ1-1, the V gene TRBV9; 7 bases agree with TRBD1. Germline V gives CDR1 SGDLS, CDR2 YYNGEE. The length of the CDR3 is 14 residues. J lost 8 bases, V lost 0 bases, and 7 bases had no gene match. The chain's CDR3 is CASSVGGQFGEAFF. DNA for the CDR3: TGTGCCAGCAGCGTAGGGGGACAGTTCGGAGAAGCTTTCTTT.

This chain connects TRBV11-1 to TRBJ2-7; a possible D gene is TRBD2 (6 bases). Looked up from germline, CDR1 is SGHAT and CDR2 is FQDESV (reference sequence). Trimming took 7 bases from V and 3 from J, leaving 10 bases between them. The CDR3 extends over 12 amino acids. CDR3 loop: CASTSDYYEQYF. For the CDR3, the DNA is TGTGCCAGCACCTCGGACTACTACGAGCAGTACTTC. Filled out from reference TRBV11-1 and TRBJ2-7, the complete variable domain reads EAEVAQSPRYKITEKSQAVAFWCDPISGHATLYWYRQILGQGPELLVQFQDESVVDDSQLPKDRFSAERLKGVDSTLKIQPAELGDSAMYLCASTSDYYEQYFGPGTRLTVT.

In its sample, this clone is medium-sized. This chain links TRBV5-6 with TRBJ2-1; no firm D call. The CDR3 runs 16 residues. Trimming took off 6 bases at V and 5 bases at J, with 21 bases between the two ends. The germline V gene encodes CDR1 SGHDT and CDR2 YYEEEE. The CDR3 bases are TGTGCCAGCACCCTAATGACTCGAACACCGAACAATGAGCAGTTCTTC. Its translation is CASTLMTRTPNNEQFF.

The chain combines TRBV10-1 with TRBJ1-1; D call uncertain. The CDR3 is made up of 14 amino acids. CDR1 and CDR2 (germline): WNHNN, SYGVQD (reference sequence). V dropped 3 bases and J dropped 1 base, with 9 bases sitting between them. The CDR3 protein is CASSEYPGNTEAFF. DNA for the CDR3: TGCGCCAGCAGTGAATACCCGGGGAACACTGAAGCTTTCTTT.

The chain couples TRBV30 to TRBJ1-6; the match to TRBD1 covers 10 bases. This CDR3 region has 16 residues. The trim removed 0 bases at V and 7 bases at J, leaving 6 bases unmatched. Germline V gene data show CDR1 as GTSNPN and CDR2 as SVGIG (reference sequence). The CDR3 loop reads CAWSVSGGQGNSPLHF. Written as DNA, the CDR3 is TGTGCCTGGAGTGTATCCGGGGGACAGGGGAATTCACCCCTCCACTTT.

This chain joins TRBV6-6 and TRBJ2-7, with a tentative D call TRBD2 (5 bases). V was pared by 8 bases and J by 6 bases, with 14 bases between. There are 12 residues in the CDR3. CDR1 is MNHNY, CDR2 SVGAGI, per germline (reference sequence). Here the CDR3 reads CASREGIFEQYF. DNA of the CDR3: TGTGCCAGCCGAGAGGGAATTTTCGAGCAGTACTTC.

J is TRBJ2-7 and V is TRBV28, with 8 nucleotides matching TRBD1. Germline V gene data show CDR1 as MDHEN and CDR2 as SYDVKM. The CDR3 runs to 15 residues. V lost 4 bases, J lost 6 bases, and 11 bases stayed unmatched. The CDR3 coding sequence is TGTGCCAGCAGTTCCCTAAGGACAGGGTTATCCGAGCAGTACTTC. Its protein is CASSSLRTGLSEQYF.

This chain links TRBV5-6 with TRBJ1-1; 7 bases line up with TRBD1. CDR3 length equals 15 residues. The V gene end was trimmed by 2 bases and the J gene end by 3 bases; junction bases not matched to a gene: 7. The germline V gene encodes CDR1 SGHDT and CDR2 YYEEEE. CDR3 sequence (DNA): TGTGCCAGCAGCTTTCAAGGGGGCGCGGACACTGAAGCTTTCTTT. Amino acids: CASSFQGGADTEAFF.

The chain is built from TRBV7-9 and TRBJ2-1, with D maybe TRBD1 (6 bases). CDR1 is SEHNR, CDR2 FQNEAQ, per germline (reference sequence). The CDR3 contains 15 residues. The V gene lost 4 bases and the J gene lost 0 bases, with 10 bases spanning the gap. CDR3 in amino acids: CASSSWDTSYNEQFF. The CDR3 region has the DNA TGTGCCAGCAGCTCTTGGGACACCTCCTACAATGAGCAGTTCTTC.

V and J are TRBV7-9 and TRBJ2-5; D is unresolved. V shed 0 bases and J shed 4 bases, with 3 bases lying between them. The CDR3 is 12 residues long. The germline CDR1 and CDR2 sequences are SEHNR and FQNEAQ (reference sequence). In DNA, the CDR3 is TGTGCCAGCAGCTTAGCTCGAGAGACCCAGTACTTC. Translation gives CASSLARETQYF.

The J gene is TRBJ1-1, the V gene TRBV29-1, with TRBD1 identical over 8 bases. Germline V gene lookup returns CDR1 SQVTM and CDR2 ANQGSEA. Unmatched junction bases numbered 11, after V lost 7 bases and J lost 4 bases. The CDR3 has 14 amino acids. CDR3 region: CSARVGTGGTEAFF. CDR3 in DNA: TGCAGCGCTCGGGTGGGTACAGGGGGCACTGAAGCTTTCTTT.

CDR3 bases: TGTGCCAGCAGCTTAAGGGGAGGAAATCTTTACGAGCAGTACTTC. Translation: CASSLRGGNLYEQYF. The chain is built from TRBV11-2 and TRBJ2-7, with a tentative D call TRBD2 (6 bases). The CDR3 is made up of 15 amino acids. V was clipped by 2 bases and J by 4 bases, with 15 bases between them. Germline V gene lookup returns CDR1 SGHAT and CDR2 FQNNGV. The variable domain in full, completed from reference TRBV11-2 and TRBJ2-7, reads EAGVAQSPRYKIIEKRQSVAFWCNPISGHATLYWYQQILGQGPKLLIQFQNNGVVDDSQLPKDRFSAERLKGVDSTLKIQPAKLEDSAVYLCASSLRGGNLYEQYFGPGTRLTVT.

This clone was seen a few times. This rearrangement joins TRBV6-6 to TRBJ1-1; D possibly corresponds to TRBD1 (5 bases). V lost 5 bases and J lost 0, with 19 bases in between. Looked up from germline, CDR1 is MNHNY and CDR2 is SVGAGI (reference sequence). The CDR3 extends over 17 amino acids. CDR3 sequence (DNA): TGTGCCAGCAGTCGATGGGGCCGCTACTCCATGAACACTGAAGCTTTCTTT. Protein sequence: CASSRWGRYSMNTEAFF.